The clone carrying this TCR beta chain was observed a handful of times. The CDR3 sequence is 15 residues long. Germline V CDR1 and CDR2: GTSNPN, SVGIG (reference sequence). The ends were cut back, 1 base at V and 7 bases at J, with 17 bases in the middle. Sequenced by immunoSEQ multiplex PCR; TCRdb stores in-frame clones only, minus some. The data contain about 69,000 clones, 89% of them singletons. The sample comes from a study of control samples from healthy donors and cancer patients. This TCR was sampled from a man aged 60-69 years with lung cancer. J is TRBJ2-1 and V is TRBV30; D assignment may be TRBD1 or TRBD2 (5 bases each). Sequenced input: PBMCs. CDR3 coding DNA: TGTGCCTGGAGTGAAACCGGGACCCTGCTTAATGAGCAGTTCTTC. Its translation: CAWSETGTLLNEQFF.